The rows below give T cell receptor beta chains drawn from one sample of a study of post-analysis software for immune sequencing data. A single record per CDR3 protein comes from TCRdb applying MiXCR to the PCR reads. This table holds some 240,000 distinct CDR3 sequences, around 34% found once. Sequencing was performed on blood. These receptors all come from a girl aged 10-17 years with multiple sclerosis. Both conserved end residues are trimmed from each CDR3. The D gene is left open where the match is weak.

>.|TRBJ1-1|TRBV5-1
ASRPERGRGNTEAF
>TRBD1|TRBJ2-3|TRBV6-1
ASRDRASTDTQY
>TRBD2|TRBJ2-7|TRBV28
ASSSSGGRSYEQY
>.|TRBJ2-3|TRBV5-1
ASSHKGADTQY
>TRBD1|TRBJ1-2|TRBV6-5
ASSYSLTGVNGYT
>TRBD1|TRBJ1-2|TRBV5-5
ASSLEALLPADRFLGGYT
>.|TRBJ2-2|TRBV6-4
ASSGSNTGELF
>.|TRBJ2-5|TRBV30
AWVSDQETQY
>.|TRBJ2-5|TRBV10-3
AISLPTQETQY
>.|TRBJ1-5|TRBV28
ASSPQTGSNQPQH
>TRBD1|TRBJ2-1|TRBV5-1
ASSREGAHNEQF
>TRBD1|TRBJ2-3|TRBV12-3/TRBV12-4
ASSRQGADTQY
>.|TRBJ2-2|TRBV6-5
ASRPRATGELF
>TRBD1|TRBJ1-5|TRBV5-1
ASSLGDRVEQPQH
>TRBD1|TRBJ1-2|TRBV29-1
SVEDGTGVFLANYGYT
>.|TRBJ2-5|TRBV7-9
ASSSSSVPY
>.|TRBJ1-1|TRBV29-1
SVVRLNTEAF
>TRBD1|TRBJ1-2|TRBV5-1
ASSYGTVNYGYT
>TRBD2|TRBJ2-1|TRBV20-1
SAGGPSGRYNEQF
>.|TRBJ2-4|TRBV3-1
ASSQLTLKGGIQY
>TRBD1|TRBJ2-7|TRBV27
ATGTGGIPYEQY
>TRBD2|TRBJ2-1|TRBV7-6
ASSSPSRLAGYNEQF
>.|TRBJ1-4|TRBV11-2
ASSPGRHEKLF
>.|TRBJ2-6|TRBV4-2
ASSQEAGLLSSGANVLT
>TRBD1|TRBJ1-5|TRBV20-1
SARMRGTGISNQPQH
>TRBD2|TRBJ2-6|TRBV10-3
AIRAYGGDSGANVLT
>.|TRBJ1-2|TRBV4-1
ASSQEIFDGYT
>.|TRBJ2-7|TRBV20-1
SARATYEQY
>.|TRBJ1-2|TRBV25-1
ASRIDGSDGYT
>TRBD1|TRBJ1-6|TRBV28
ASSRPRGRNSPLH
>.|TRBJ2-1|TRBV20-1
SATDRSNEQF
>.|TRBJ1-5|TRBV20-1
SARDRRTASNQPQH
>TRBD2|TRBJ2-3|TRBV6-5
ASKVLAGVSDTQY
>.|TRBJ2-1|TRBV6-5
ASRTGTEYNEQF
>TRBD1|TRBJ1-3|TRBV7-8
ASSAGLDRANTIY
>.|TRBJ2-1|TRBV24-1
ATSDLHPWGENEQF
>.|TRBJ1-1|TRBV12-3/TRBV12-4
ASSFPRVGTNTEAF
>.|TRBJ1-5|TRBV10-3
AIRAARGDQPQH
>.|TRBJ2-7|TRBV7-9
ASSFEQGEQY
>.|TRBJ1-2|TRBV3-1
ASSHGRTDQNGYT
>.|TRBJ2-3|TRBV15
ATENPSTDTQY
>TRBD1|TRBJ1-1|TRBV12-3/TRBV12-4
ASRFDRGNTEAF
>.|TRBJ2-3|TRBV11-3
ASSHAAGPRSDTQY
>.|TRBJ1-4|TRBV6-6
ASSYSSQGGGKLF
>TRBD1|TRBJ2-5|TRBV10-3
ATGTGNEETQY
>TRBD2|TRBJ2-5|TRBV7-2
ASSLDRTSGFYGQY
>TRBD2|TRBJ2-1|TRBV20-1
SATVAGGPNEQF
>TRBD1|TRBJ1-1|TRBV7-2
ASSLATGVTEAF